The rows below give T cell receptor beta chains drawn from one sample of a study of cytomegalovirus exposure and HLA in healthy donors. Method: immunoSEQ multiplex PCR; TCRdb's copy keeps in-frame clones and lacks some. The sample yields some 130,000 clones, roughly 79% seen once. The material sequenced was PBMCs. These receptors came from a man aged 18 to 30 in good health and CMV-seronegative. The CDR3 runs from the conserved cysteine through the conserved F or W. The order of the fields is J gene, D gene, V gene, clone size, CDR3 protein, CDR3 DNA. The D gene is left open where the match is weak. A row's size may be missing; if present it is once, few, many or a size class.

j_gene: TRBJ1-1; d_gene: NA; v_gene: TRBV4-1; abundance: NA; CDR3aa: CASSLYRGNTEAFF; CDR3nt: TGCGCCAGCAGCCTTTATAGAGGGAACACTGAAGCTTTCTTT
j_gene: TRBJ1-5; d_gene: TRBD1; v_gene: TRBV19; abundance: NA; CDR3aa: CASSIPGTGVLSSNQPQHF; CDR3nt: TGTGCCAGTAGTATCCCCGGGACAGGGGTTTTAAGTAGCAATCAGCCCCAGCATTTT
j_gene: TRBJ1-1; d_gene: TRBD1; v_gene: TRBV10-2; abundance: once; CDR3aa: CASNLGQGAFF; CDR3nt: TGCGCCAGCAACTTGGGACAGGGAGCTTTCTTT
j_gene: TRBJ2-1; d_gene: NA; v_gene: TRBV27; abundance: NA; CDR3aa: CASSVFRDSTYNEQFF; CDR3nt: TGTGCCAGCAGTGTCTTCCGGGATTCAACTTACAATGAGCAGTTCTTC
j_gene: TRBJ2-7; d_gene: TRBD2; v_gene: TRBV4-1; abundance: NA; CDR3aa: CASSQKGLVSEQYF; CDR3nt: TGCGCCAGCAGCCAGAAGGGACTAGTGAGCGAGCAGTACTTC
j_gene: TRBJ2-1; d_gene: NA; v_gene: TRBV4-2; abundance: NA; CDR3aa: CASSQRTLGNNEQFF; CDR3nt: TGTGCCAGCAGCCAAAGAACACTAGGAAACAATGAGCAGTTCTTC
j_gene: TRBJ2-2; d_gene: TRBD1; v_gene: TRBV9; abundance: NA; CDR3aa: CASSAGDRTTGELFF; CDR3nt: TGTGCCAGCAGCGCGGGGGACAGGACTACCGGGGAGCTGTTTTTT
j_gene: TRBJ1-1; d_gene: NA; v_gene: TRBV27; abundance: once; CDR3aa: CASSLIDRANTEAFF; CDR3nt: TGTGCCAGCAGTTTGATCGACAGAGCGAACACTGAAGCTTTCTTT
j_gene: TRBJ1-2; d_gene: TRBD1; v_gene: TRBV7-2; abundance: NA; CDR3aa: CASSSDRGNYGYTF; CDR3nt: TGTGCCAGCAGCTCAGACAGGGGAAACTATGGCTACACCTTC
j_gene: TRBJ2-1; d_gene: NA; v_gene: TRBV11-2; abundance: NA; CDR3aa: CASSLASYNEQFF; CDR3nt: TGTGCCAGCAGCTTAGCGTCCTACAATGAGCAGTTCTTC
j_gene: TRBJ1-2; d_gene: NA; v_gene: TRBV25-1; abundance: NA; CDR3aa: CASSESTVKVSNYGYTF; CDR3nt: TGTGCCAGCAGCGAATCAACAGTTAAAGTCTCAAACTATGGCTACACCTTC
j_gene: TRBJ1-2; d_gene: NA; v_gene: TRBV6-5; abundance: NA; CDR3aa: CASSSDSLAGYTF; CDR3nt: TGTGCCAGCAGTTCGGACAGCCTAGCTGGCTACACCTTC
j_gene: TRBJ1-2; d_gene: NA; v_gene: TRBV20-1; abundance: NA; CDR3aa: CSARAGYGYTF; CDR3nt: TGCAGTGCTAGAGCCGGCTATGGCTACACCTTC
j_gene: TRBJ1-1; d_gene: TRBD1; v_gene: TRBV7-3; abundance: NA; CDR3aa: CASSVTGGGTEAFF; CDR3nt: TGTGCCAGCAGCGTGACAGGGGGCGGAACTGAAGCTTTCTTT
j_gene: TRBJ1-1; d_gene: NA; v_gene: TRBV5-5; abundance: NA; CDR3aa: CASSLAGELTEAFF; CDR3nt: TGTGCCAGCAGCTTGGCCGGGGAGCTCACTGAAGCTTTCTTT
j_gene: TRBJ1-1; d_gene: NA; v_gene: TRBV7-9; abundance: NA; CDR3aa: CASSLVWTGGEAAFF; CDR3nt: TGTGCCAGCAGCTTAGTTTGGACGGGGGGGGAGGCAGCTTTCTTT
j_gene: TRBJ2-7; d_gene: NA; v_gene: TRBV7-9; abundance: NA; CDR3aa: CASSREPGADYEQYF; CDR3nt: TGTGCCAGCAGCCGAGAGCCGGGAGCAGACTACGAGCAGTACTTC
j_gene: TRBJ1-5; d_gene: TRBD1; v_gene: TRBV6-6; abundance: NA; CDR3aa: CASSYLGTGNQPQHF; CDR3nt: TGTGCCAGCAGTTACCTCGGGACAGGGAATCAGCCCCAGCATTTT
j_gene: TRBJ1-6; d_gene: NA; v_gene: TRBV6-6; abundance: once; CDR3aa: CASPPSANSPLHF; CDR3nt: TGTGCCAGCCCGCCCAGCGCCAATTCACCCCTCCACTTT
j_gene: TRBJ1-1; d_gene: NA; v_gene: TRBV7-8; abundance: NA; CDR3aa: CASSPRVVTEAFF; CDR3nt: TGTGCCAGCAGCCCTAGAGTGGTCACTGAAGCTTTCTTT
j_gene: TRBJ2-2; d_gene: TRBD1; v_gene: TRBV4-1; abundance: NA; CDR3aa: CASSQGQGKAGELFF; CDR3nt: TGCGCCAGCAGCCAAGGACAGGGCAAGGCCGGGGAGCTGTTTTTT
j_gene: TRBJ1-6; d_gene: NA; v_gene: TRBV27; abundance: NA; CDR3aa: CASSLQGSTYSPLHF; CDR3nt: TGTGCCAGCAGTTTACAGGGCTCTACGTATTCACCCCTCCACTTT
j_gene: TRBJ2-7; d_gene: NA; v_gene: TRBV11-3; abundance: NA; CDR3aa: CASSLDGSYEQYF; CDR3nt: TGTGCCAGCAGCTTAGACGGGTCCTACGAGCAGTACTTC
j_gene: TRBJ2-1; d_gene: TRBD1; v_gene: TRBV11-3; abundance: NA; CDR3aa: CASSLELPLTGQGSDEQFF; CDR3nt: TGTGCCAGCAGCTTAGAGCTCCCTCTCACGGGACAGGGCTCGGATGAGCAGTTCTTC
j_gene: TRBJ2-1; d_gene: TRBD2; v_gene: TRBV4-3; abundance: NA; CDR3aa: CASSQELAGARWNEQFF; CDR3nt: TGCGCCAGCAGCCAAGAACTAGCGGGGGCCCGCTGGAATGAGCAGTTCTTC
j_gene: TRBJ2-5; d_gene: TRBD2; v_gene: TRBV5-1; abundance: NA; CDR3aa: CASSSSGGSQETQYF; CDR3nt: TGCGCCAGCAGCTCCTCGGGGGGAAGCCAAGAGACCCAGTACTTC
j_gene: TRBJ1-3; d_gene: TRBD1; v_gene: TRBV7-6; abundance: NA; CDR3aa: CASSSSTGLGNTIYF; CDR3nt: TGTGCCAGCAGCTCTTCGACAGGGTTAGGAAACACCATATATTTT
j_gene: TRBJ1-3; d_gene: TRBD1; v_gene: TRBV12-5; abundance: NA; CDR3aa: CASGKQGAPYSGNTIYF; CDR3nt: TGTGCTAGTGGTAAACAGGGGGCTCCTTACTCTGGAAACACCATATATTTT
j_gene: TRBJ2-1; d_gene: NA; v_gene: TRBV27; abundance: NA; CDR3aa: CASSLIPGRSDNEQFF; CDR3nt: TGTGCCAGCAGTTTAATACCAGGGAGGTCGGACAATGAGCAGTTCTTC
j_gene: TRBJ2-7; d_gene: NA; v_gene: TRBV29-1; abundance: NA; CDR3aa: CSVAGHEQYF; CDR3nt: TGCAGCGTTGCAGGGCACGAGCAGTACTTC
j_gene: TRBJ1-5; d_gene: NA; v_gene: TRBV2; abundance: NA; CDR3aa: CASRVDRSNQPQHF; CDR3nt: TGTGCCAGCAGGGTAGACAGGAGCAATCAGCCCCAGCATTTT
j_gene: TRBJ2-2; d_gene: TRBD2; v_gene: TRBV4-2; abundance: NA; CDR3aa: CASSQVLTSKTGELFF; CDR3nt: TGTGCCAGCAGCCAAGTTCTGACTAGCAAAACCGGGGAGCTGTTTTTT
j_gene: TRBJ2-3; d_gene: NA; v_gene: TRBV30; abundance: NA; CDR3aa: CAWSVRLRRGTDTQYF; CDR3nt: TGTGCCTGGAGTGTACGACTCCGGCGGGGCACAGATACGCAGTATTTT
j_gene: TRBJ1-3; d_gene: NA; v_gene: TRBV29-1; abundance: NA; CDR3aa: CSVEFQTGNTIYF; CDR3nt: TGCAGCGTTGAATTTCAGACTGGAAACACCATATATTTT
j_gene: TRBJ2-7; d_gene: NA; v_gene: TRBV29-1; abundance: NA; CDR3aa: CSGGTGGLDEQYF; CDR3nt: TGCAGCGGGGGGACGGGGGGCTTGGACGAGCAGTACTTC
j_gene: TRBJ1-4; d_gene: NA; v_gene: TRBV2; abundance: few; CDR3aa: CASATDSDEKLFF; CDR3nt: TGTGCCAGCGCGACAGACTCCGATGAAAAACTGTTTTTT
j_gene: TRBJ1-3; d_gene: NA; v_gene: TRBV6-5; abundance: NA; CDR3aa: CASSDGGHRGGTIYF; CDR3nt: TGTGCCAGCAGCGACGGGGGGCATCGTGGAGGCACCATATATTTT
j_gene: TRBJ1-6; d_gene: NA; v_gene: TRBV9; abundance: NA; CDR3aa: CASSTKDRFYNSPLHF; CDR3nt: TGTGCCAGCAGCACGAAGGACAGATTTTATAATTCACCCCTCCACTTT
j_gene: TRBJ1-5; d_gene: TRBD1; v_gene: TRBV19; abundance: NA; CDR3aa: CASSKRTGGHQPQHF; CDR3nt: TGTGCCAGTAGTAAAAGGACAGGGGGCCACCAGCCCCAGCATTTT
j_gene: TRBJ2-7; d_gene: NA; v_gene: TRBV30; abundance: NA; CDR3aa: CAYYGQGYEQYF; CDR3nt: TGTGCCTACTACGGGCAGGGGTACGAGCAGTACTTC
j_gene: TRBJ2-4; d_gene: NA; v_gene: TRBV7-9; abundance: NA; CDR3aa: CASSEQGWANIQYF; CDR3nt: TGTGCCAGCAGCGAACAGGGATGGGCGAACATTCAGTACTTC
j_gene: TRBJ1-3; d_gene: NA; v_gene: TRBV9; abundance: NA; CDR3aa: CASSSRTYAGEDGNTIYF; CDR3nt: TGTGCCAGCAGCTCCCGGACTTACGCGGGGGAGGATGGAAACACCATATATTTT
j_gene: TRBJ2-7; d_gene: TRBD2; v_gene: TRBV7-2; abundance: NA; CDR3aa: CASSPWAGTISYEQYF; CDR3nt: TGTGCCAGCAGCCCGTGGGCCGGGACTATTTCCTACGAGCAGTACTTC
j_gene: TRBJ1-1; d_gene: NA; v_gene: TRBV5-1; abundance: NA; CDR3aa: CASRDSEAFF; CDR3nt: TGCGCCAGCAGGGACAGTGAAGCTTTCTTT
j_gene: TRBJ2-6; d_gene: NA; v_gene: TRBV28; abundance: few; CDR3aa: CASSPTAGAGANVLTF; CDR3nt: TGTGCCAGCAGTCCGACCGCGGGTGCCGGGGCCAACGTCCTGACTTTC
j_gene: TRBJ1-5; d_gene: NA; v_gene: TRBV30; abundance: NA; CDR3aa: CAWSGNKGFEPQHF; CDR3nt: TGTGCCTGGAGTGGTAATAAGGGGTTCGAGCCCCAGCATTTT
j_gene: TRBJ1-6; d_gene: NA; v_gene: TRBV7-2; abundance: NA; CDR3aa: CASSLLQYNSPLHF; CDR3nt: TGTGCCAGCAGCTTACTACAGTATAATTCACCCCTCCACTTT
j_gene: TRBJ2-5; d_gene: TRBD2; v_gene: TRBV5-4; abundance: NA; CDR3aa: CASSAGLAGGQETQYF; CDR3nt: TGTGCCAGCAGCGCGGGACTAGCGGGGGGGCAAGAGACCCAGTACTTC
j_gene: TRBJ1-1; d_gene: NA; v_gene: TRBV6-5; abundance: once; CDR3aa: CASSYAAGEWDTEAFF; CDR3nt: TGTGCCAGCAGTTACGCGGCAGGGGAGTGGGACACTGAAGCTTTCTTT
j_gene: TRBJ1-4; d_gene: NA; v_gene: TRBV5-6; abundance: NA; CDR3aa: CASSLGGEVAKLFF; CDR3nt: TGTGCCAGCAGCTTAGGCGGGGAGGTTGCAAAACTGTTTTTT
j_gene: TRBJ1-5; d_gene: NA; v_gene: TRBV7-9; abundance: NA; CDR3aa: CASGEPGENQPQHF; CDR3nt: TGTGCCAGCGGCGAACCAGGGGAGAATCAGCCCCAGCATTTT
j_gene: TRBJ1-5; d_gene: TRBD1; v_gene: TRBV11-1; abundance: NA; CDR3aa: CASSLDRESQPQHF; CDR3nt: TGTGCCAGCAGCCTTGACAGGGAAAGTCAGCCCCAGCATTTT
j_gene: TRBJ2-5; d_gene: TRBD2; v_gene: TRBV7-2; abundance: NA; CDR3aa: CASSSEAGTGTQYF; CDR3nt: TGTGCCAGCAGCTCAGAAGCGGGGACTGGGACCCAGTACTTC
j_gene: TRBJ1-5; d_gene: TRBD1; v_gene: TRBV6-5; abundance: NA; CDR3aa: CRGSSNQPQHF; CDR3nt: TGCAGGGGGAGTAGCAATCAGCCCCAGCATTTT
j_gene: TRBJ1-1; d_gene: NA; v_gene: TRBV5-6; abundance: NA; CDR3aa: CASRRGLSTEAFF; CDR3nt: TGTGCCAGCCGCAGGGGCTTAAGCACTGAAGCTTTCTTT
j_gene: TRBJ2-5; d_gene: NA; v_gene: TRBV2; abundance: few; CDR3aa: CASSAQGETQYF; CDR3nt: TGTGCCAGCAGTGCGCAGGGAGAGACCCAGTACTTC
j_gene: TRBJ1-6; d_gene: NA; v_gene: TRBV9; abundance: few; CDR3aa: CASSGHGGYNSPLHF; CDR3nt: TGTGCCAGCAGCGGCCATGGGGGGTATAATTCACCCCTCCACTTT
j_gene: TRBJ1-2; d_gene: NA; v_gene: TRBV5-4; abundance: few; CDR3aa: CASSLALYRADYGYTF; CDR3nt: TGTGCCAGCAGCTTGGCATTATACAGGGCGGACTATGGCTACACCTTC
j_gene: TRBJ2-7; d_gene: TRBD1; v_gene: TRBV6-6; abundance: NA; CDR3aa: CASIPDRGYEQYF; CDR3nt: TGTGCCAGCATCCCGGACAGGGGCTACGAGCAGTACTTC
j_gene: TRBJ2-6; d_gene: TRBD2; v_gene: TRBV5-4; abundance: NA; CDR3aa: CASSKASGGPGANVLTF; CDR3nt: TGTGCCAGCAGCAAGGCTAGCGGGGGGCCTGGGGCCAACGTCCTGACTTTC